Below are 24 T cell receptor beta chains sequenced from a single sample in a study of blood T cell repertoires in COVID-19 (dated by TCRdb to 2020 to 2021). Libraries were constructed by the immunoSEQ multiplex PCR assay. TCRdb limited this immuneACCESS table to in-frame rearrangements with V and J called. A share of clones is missing; checked studies link under half to unresolved V genes, and the rest is unexplained. This sample gives about 150,000 clones in total; around 82% of them show up just once. The ten largest clones capture over 0.55% of the sample. The sequenced sample consisted of peripheral blood. The receptor source for this set is a man in his 60s with COVID-19, enrolled during active disease.

The chain joins TRBV29-1 to TRBJ1-2; D is unclear. The CDR3 totals 13 residues. Germline lookup yields CDR1 SQVTM and CDR2 ANQGSEA. V lost 7 bases, J lost 1 base, and 13 bases lay in between. The DNA for the CDR3 is TGCAGCGCAGAACATCGGGGTAACTATGGCTACACCTTC. Amino acids: CSAEHRGNYGYTF.

The chain combines TRBV10-2 with TRBJ1-5; 7 nucleotides match TRBD1. V shed 3 bases, J shed 4 bases, and the junction held 3 bases outside the gene matches. The germline CDR1 and CDR2 sequences are WSHSY and SAAADI. The CDR3 loop spans 14 amino acids. CDR3 coding DNA: TGCGCCAGCAGTGACGACAGGGAGAATCAGCCCCAGCATTTT. Amino acid sequence: CASSDDRENQPQHF.

The chain is built from TRBV6-1 and TRBJ2-1; TRBD2 matches 10 bases. Looked up from germline, CDR1 is MNHNS and CDR2 is SASEGT. V shed 2 bases, J shed 7 bases, and the junction held 5 bases outside the gene matches. The CDR3 is 15 amino acids. The CDR3 loop reads CASSEKRTSGNEQFF. In DNA, the CDR3 is TGTGCCAGCAGTGAAAAAAGGACTAGCGGTAATGAGCAGTTCTTC.

The chain employs TRBV19 and TRBJ1-3, with D perhaps TRBD1 (6 bases). The ends were cut back, 7 bases at V and 0 bases at J, with 16 bases in the middle. This CDR3 comprises 16 residues. Germline V gene lookup returns CDR1 LNHDA and CDR2 SQIVND (reference sequence). In DNA form, the CDR3 reads TGTGCCAGTACCAAATGGGACACGAGCTCTGGAAACACCATATATTTT. Protein product: CASTKWDTSSGNTIYF.

This clone was observed a few times. The genes are TRBV6-6 and TRBJ1-6; tentatively, D is TRBD1 (5 bases). The germline gives CDR1 MNHNY, CDR2 SVGAGI (reference sequence). This CDR3 has 15 residues. Trimming removed 6 bases at V and 11 bases at J, with 20 bases between. The CDR3 DNA reads as TGTGCCAGCAGGTCCCGGGGGGTTGAGGCTACACCCCTCCACTTT. Protein sequence: CASRSRGVEATPLHF.

The rearrangement joins TRBV7-8 to TRBJ2-1, with TRBD1 identical over 9 bases. CDR1 and CDR2 from the germline V gene are SGHVS and FQNEAQ. The CDR3 contains 16 residues. V shed 5 bases and J 1 base; nucleotides not matched to a gene: 6. CDR3 loop: CASSPSGQGSYNEQFF. CDR3 DNA sequence: TGTGCCAGCAGCCCATCAGGACAGGGGTCCTACAATGAGCAGTTCTTC. The full variable domain, in which reference TRBV7-8 and TRBJ2-1 provide the parts outside the CDR3, is GAGVSQSPRYKVAKRGQDVALRCDPISGHVSLFWYQQALGQGPEFLTYFQNEAQLDKSGLPSDRFFAERPEGSVSTLKIQRTQQEDSAVYLCASSPSGQGSYNEQFFGPGTRLTVL.

This chain joins TRBV6-1 and TRBJ2-3, with D unclear. There are 16 residues in the CDR3. The V and J ends lost 2 bases and 0 bases respectively, with 12 bases between them. Per germline, CDR1 MNHNS and CDR2 SASEGT. The CDR3 loop is CASSESLASSTDTQYF. CDR3 DNA sequence: TGTGCCAGCAGTGAAAGCCTCGCTTCTAGCACAGATACGCAGTATTTT.

This chain joins TRBV7-6 and TRBJ1-3; possible D gene TRBD1, 5 bases. V shed 0 bases and J shed 2 bases, with 8 bases lying between them. Per germline, CDR1 SGHVS and CDR2 FNYEAQ. The length of the CDR3 is 15 residues. For the CDR3, the DNA is TGTGCCAGCAGCTTAGCGGGGGGAGCTGGAAACACCATATATTTT. Amino acids: CASSLAGGAGNTIYF. Based on the CDR3 plus reference TRBV7-6 and TRBJ1-3, the full variable domain is GAGVSQSPRYKVTKRGQDVALRCDPISGHVSLYWYRQALGQGPEFLTYFNYEAQQDKSGLPNDRFSAERPEGSISTLTIQRTEQRDSAMYRCASSLAGGAGNTIYFGEGSWLTVV.

In the case of this clone: Other nucleotide sequences in the sample specify the same CDR3. The V and J genes are TRBV19 and TRBJ1-5; TRBD1 aligns across 10 bases. This CDR3 is 16 amino acids long. Germline loops: CDR1 LNHDA, CDR2 SQIVND (reference sequence). J lost 2 bases, V lost 4 bases, and 5 bases had no gene match. The CDR3 loop reads CASSTIGTGGNQPQHF. The CDR3, as DNA: TGTGCCAGTAGTACGATAGGGACAGGGGGCAATCAGCCCCAGCATTTT.

The rearrangement uses TRBV19 and TRBJ2-6, with unresolved D. The germline V and J ends were trimmed by 5 bases and 4 bases, with 9 bases remaining between them. Germline lookup yields CDR1 LNHDA and CDR2 SQIVND (reference sequence). This CDR3 is 14 amino acids long. The CDR3 loop reads CASSPTWGANVLTF. The CDR3 DNA is TGTGCCAGTAGTCCCACTTGGGGGGCCAACGTCCTGACTTTC.

The chain combines TRBV11-2 with TRBJ2-1; 9 positions match TRBD2. CDR1 and CDR2 (germline): SGHAT, FQNNGV. The CDR3 sequence is 16 residues long. J gave up 1 base and V 5 bases, and 6 bases lay outside the gene matches. CDR3 in DNA: TGTGCCAGCAGCGCCCTGACTAGCGGTTCCTACAATGAGCAGTTCTTC. Amino acids: CASSALTSGSYNEQFF.

V and J are TRBV7-2 and TRBJ2-4; 8 nucleotides line up with TRBD2. The CDR3 contains 14 residues. V was clipped by 2 bases and J by 10 bases; unmatched bases: 7. Germline V gene data show CDR1 as SGHTA and CDR2 as FQGNSA. CDR3 region: CASSLYGGRSIQYF. The CDR3 nucleotides read TGTGCCAGCAGCTTATACGGCGGGAGGAGTATTCAGTACTTC.

DNA of the CDR3: TGTGCCAGCAGCCCCCTTGCGGGAGGGCCAGATACGCAGTATTTT. The encoded protein is CASSPLAGGPDTQYF. This sequence joins TRBV7-2 and TRBJ2-3; 9 bases fit TRBD2. This CDR3 comprises 15 residues. Unmatched junction bases numbered 7, after V lost 5 bases and J lost 4 bases. Germline-derived CDR1 and CDR2 are SGHTA and FQGNSA.

This clone was detected only a few times. The DNA for the CDR3 is TGTGCCAGCAACGGACAGGGGGTAGGCTACACCTTC. Residues: CASNGQGVGYTF. This chain joins TRBV7-2 and TRBJ1-2; 10 nucleotides agree with TRBD1. There are 12 residues in the CDR3. CDR1 and CDR2 from the germline V gene are SGHTA and FQGNSA. The trim removed 7 bases at V and 8 bases at J, leaving 4 bases unmatched.

The chain carries TRBV9 and TRBJ2-6; D not certain. The V gene lost 4 bases and the J gene lost 1 base, with 6 bases spanning the gap. In germline, CDR1 is SGDLS, CDR2 YYNGEE. This CDR3 is built from 14 residues. The CDR3 here is CASSFTSGANVLTF. The CDR3 region has the DNA TGTGCCAGCAGCTTTACATCTGGGGCCAACGTCCTGACTTTC. Based on the CDR3 plus reference TRBV9 and TRBJ2-6, the full variable domain is DSGVTQTPKHLITATGQRVTLRCSPRSGDLSVYWYQQSLDQGLQFLIQYYNGEERAKGNILERFSAQQFPDLHSELNLSSLELGDSALYFCASSFTSGANVLTFGAGSRLTVL.

V usage is TRBV6-6 and J usage is TRBJ1-5, with D perhaps matching TRBD1 (5 bases). The germline V and J ends were trimmed by 5 bases and 3 bases, with 14 bases remaining between them. Germline-derived CDR1 and CDR2 are MNHNY and SVGAGI (reference sequence). The length of the CDR3 is 15 residues. The CDR3 bases are TGTGCCAGCAGTCCCGGATTAGGGGACAATCAGCCCCAGCATTTT. Translating gives CASSPGLGDNQPQHF.

This rearrangement joins TRBV14 to TRBJ1-1; 7 bases line up with TRBD1. The CDR3 sequence is 13 residues long. CDR1 is SGHDN, CDR2 FVKESK, per germline. V lost 8 bases to trimming and J lost 0 bases; unmatched junction nucleotides: 3. CDR3 DNA sequence: TGTGCCAGCCAGGGACAGCTGAACACTGAAGCTTTCTTT. Protein sequence: CASQGQLNTEAFF.

The chain links TRBV29-1 to TRBJ1-2; D might be TRBD1 (6 bases). Germline CDR1 is SQVTM and CDR2 is ANQGSEA. CDR3 length: 14 residues. V lost 2 bases and J 4 bases, leaving 14 bases between the germline ends. The CDR3 coding sequence is TGCAGCGTTGAACTGGGTGAGACAGGCTATGGCTACACCTTC. Translated, it gives CSVELGETGYGYTF.

This clone came up once. The rearrangement links TRBV7-9 to TRBJ2-2; tentative D call: TRBD1 (5 bases). Germline CDR1 is SEHNR and CDR2 is FQNEAQ (reference sequence). V lost 3 bases, J lost 5 bases, and 10 bases lay in between. This CDR3 spans 14 amino acids. CDR3 in amino acids: CASSLAGMTGELFF. CDR3 DNA sequence: TGTGCCAGCAGCTTGGCAGGGATGACCGGGGAGCTGTTTTTT.

This clone was detected only a few times. The rearrangement uses TRBV7-6 and TRBJ1-6; the D is unclear. The CDR3 length is 15 residues. Germline lookup yields CDR1 SGHVS and CDR2 FNYEAQ. V dropped 5 bases and J dropped 6 bases, with 14 bases sitting between them. CDR3 sequence reads: CASSATEGSNSPLHF. DNA of the CDR3: TGTGCCAGCAGCGCCACAGAGGGTTCTAATTCACCCCTCCACTTT.

The V and J genes are TRBV3-1 (or the pseudogene TRBV3-2) and TRBJ2-1; no reliable D call. This CDR3 is built from 15 residues. The germline V gene has CDR1 LGHDT and CDR2 YNNKEL (reference sequence). Trimming stripped 4 bases from V and 5 bases from J, with 15 bases between. CDR3 protein: CASSRGGSTHNEQFF. For the CDR3, the DNA is TGTGCCAGCAGCCGTGGCGGCAGCACACACAATGAGCAGTTCTTC.

This clone has a single count. The V and J genes are TRBV6-1 and TRBJ1-2; TRBD1 is a possible D gene (5 bases). In germline, CDR1 is MNHNS, CDR2 SASEGT. CDR3 size: 14 residues. V dropped 3 bases and J dropped 4 bases, with 12 bases sitting between them. Here the CDR3 DNA reads TGTGCCAGCAGTGATTTTCCAGGGCCCTATGGCTACACCTTC. Its translation: CASSDFPGPYGYTF.

The chain's CDR3 is CASSPQGGTYNEQFF. The CDR3 bases are TGTGCCAGCAGCCCCCAAGGGGGAACTTACAATGAGCAGTTCTTC. The chain combines TRBV7-2 with TRBJ2-1; D might be TRBD1 (6 bases). Per the germline V gene, CDR1 is SGHTA and CDR2 is FQGNSA. The CDR3 has 15 amino acids. V was shortened by 5 bases and J by 4 bases, with 15 bases between the two germline ends.

This chain links TRBV9 with TRBJ2-1; possible D gene TRBD2, 6 bases. V lost 4 bases and J lost 3, with 11 bases in between. Germline assignment: CDR1 SGDLS and CDR2 YYNGEE. This CDR3 is built from 14 residues. In nucleotides, the CDR3 is TGTGCCAGCAGCCGAGGTAGCGGCTACAATGAGCAGTTCTTC. Translation gives CASSRGSGYNEQFF.